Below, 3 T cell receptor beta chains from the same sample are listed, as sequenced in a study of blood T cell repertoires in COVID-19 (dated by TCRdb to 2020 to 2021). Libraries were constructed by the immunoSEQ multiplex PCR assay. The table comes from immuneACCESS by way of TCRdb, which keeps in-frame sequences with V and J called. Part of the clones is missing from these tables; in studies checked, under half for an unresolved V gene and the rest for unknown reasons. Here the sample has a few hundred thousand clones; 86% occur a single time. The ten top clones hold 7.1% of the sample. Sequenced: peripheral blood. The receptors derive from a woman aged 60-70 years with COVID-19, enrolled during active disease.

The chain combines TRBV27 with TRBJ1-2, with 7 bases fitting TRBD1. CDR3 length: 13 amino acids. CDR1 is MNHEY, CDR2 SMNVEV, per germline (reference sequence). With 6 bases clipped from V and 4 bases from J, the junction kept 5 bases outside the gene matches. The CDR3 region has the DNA TGTGCCAGCAGATCGCAGGGGGTCTATGGCTACACCTTC. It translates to CASRSQGVYGYTF.

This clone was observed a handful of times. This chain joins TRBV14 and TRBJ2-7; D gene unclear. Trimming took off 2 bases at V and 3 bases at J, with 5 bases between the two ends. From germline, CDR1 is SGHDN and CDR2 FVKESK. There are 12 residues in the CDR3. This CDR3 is CASSQQNYEQYF. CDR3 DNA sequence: TGTGCCAGCAGCCAACAGAACTACGAGCAGTACTTC.

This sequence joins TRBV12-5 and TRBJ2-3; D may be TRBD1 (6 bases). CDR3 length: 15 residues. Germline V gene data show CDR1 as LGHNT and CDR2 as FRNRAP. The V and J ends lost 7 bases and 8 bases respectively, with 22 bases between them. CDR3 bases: TGTGCTAGTGCTCATATCCAGGGGCCCCTTTTTACGCAGTATTTT. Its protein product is CASAHIQGPLFTQYF. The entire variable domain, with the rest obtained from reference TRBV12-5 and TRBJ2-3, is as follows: DARVTQTPRHKVTEMGQEVTMRCQPILGHNTVFWYRQTMMQGLELLAYFRNRAPLDDSGMPKDRFSAEMPDATLATLKIQPSEPRDSAVYFCASAHIQGPLFTQYFGPGTRLTVL.